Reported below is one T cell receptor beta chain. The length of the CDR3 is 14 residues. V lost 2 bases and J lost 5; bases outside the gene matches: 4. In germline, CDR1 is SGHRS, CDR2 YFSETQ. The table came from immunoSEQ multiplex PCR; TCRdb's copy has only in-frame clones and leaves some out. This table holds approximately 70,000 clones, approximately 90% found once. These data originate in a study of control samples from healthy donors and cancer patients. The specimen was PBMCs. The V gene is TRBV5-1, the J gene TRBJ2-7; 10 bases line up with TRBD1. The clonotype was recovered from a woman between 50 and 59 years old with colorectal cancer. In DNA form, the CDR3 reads TGCGCCAGCAGCTTTACGACAGGGGGCGACGAGCAGTACTTC. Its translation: CASSFTTGGDEQYF.